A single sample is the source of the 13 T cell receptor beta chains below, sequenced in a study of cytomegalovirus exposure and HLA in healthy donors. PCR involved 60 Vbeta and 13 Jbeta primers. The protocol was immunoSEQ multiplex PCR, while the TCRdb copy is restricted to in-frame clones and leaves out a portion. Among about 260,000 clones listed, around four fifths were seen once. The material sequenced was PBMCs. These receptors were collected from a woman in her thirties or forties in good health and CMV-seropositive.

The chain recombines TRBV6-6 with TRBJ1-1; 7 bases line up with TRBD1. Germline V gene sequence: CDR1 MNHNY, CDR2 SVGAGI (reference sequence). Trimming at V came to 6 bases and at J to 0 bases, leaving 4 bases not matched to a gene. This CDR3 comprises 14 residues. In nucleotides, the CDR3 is TGTGCCAGCAGACAGGGGTTGGTGAACACTGAAGCTTTCTTT. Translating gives CASRQGLVNTEAFF.

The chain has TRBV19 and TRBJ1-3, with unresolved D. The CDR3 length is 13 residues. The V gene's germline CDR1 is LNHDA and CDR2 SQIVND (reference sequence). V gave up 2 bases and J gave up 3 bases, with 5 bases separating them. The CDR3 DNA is TGTGCCAGTAGTATACAGAATGGAAACACCATATATTTT. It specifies CASSIQNGNTIYF.

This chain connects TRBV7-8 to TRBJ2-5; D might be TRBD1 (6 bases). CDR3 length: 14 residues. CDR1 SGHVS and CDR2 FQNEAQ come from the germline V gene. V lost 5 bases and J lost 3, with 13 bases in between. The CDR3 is CASSRQETEETQYF. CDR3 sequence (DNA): TGTGCCAGCAGCCGACAGGAGACGGAAGAGACCCAGTACTTC.

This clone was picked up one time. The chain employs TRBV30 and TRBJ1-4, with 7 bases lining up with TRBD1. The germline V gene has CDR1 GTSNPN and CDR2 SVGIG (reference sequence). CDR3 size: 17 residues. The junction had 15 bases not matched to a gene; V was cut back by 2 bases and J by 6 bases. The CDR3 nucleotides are TGTGCCTGGAGTCCATTTTACACAGGGGTTGGGGATGAAAAACTGTTTTTT. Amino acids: CAWSPFYTGVGDEKLFF.

The CDR3 region is CASRAPGGLNYEQYF. For the CDR3, the DNA is TGTGCCAGCAGGGCTCCAGGGGGGCTAAACTACGAGCAGTACTTC. The chain has TRBV28 and TRBJ2-7, with TRBD1 as a possible D gene (7 bases). V lost 6 bases and J lost 3, with 18 bases in between. Germline V gene sequence: CDR1 MDHEN, CDR2 SYDVKM. The CDR3 spans 15 residues.

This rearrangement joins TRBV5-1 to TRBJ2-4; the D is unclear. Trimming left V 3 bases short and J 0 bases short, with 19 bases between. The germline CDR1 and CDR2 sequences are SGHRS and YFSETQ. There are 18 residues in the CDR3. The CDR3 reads CASSSYPTELLAKNIQYF. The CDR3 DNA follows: TGCGCCAGCAGCTCTTACCCGACGGAGCTACTAGCCAAAAACATTCAGTACTTC.

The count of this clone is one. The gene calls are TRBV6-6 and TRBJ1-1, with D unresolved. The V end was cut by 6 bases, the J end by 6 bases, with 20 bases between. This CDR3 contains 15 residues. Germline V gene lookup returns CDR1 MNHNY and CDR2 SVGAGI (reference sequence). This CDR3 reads CASSPPTGFYAEAFF. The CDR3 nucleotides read TGTGCCAGCAGCCCGCCTACGGGTTTTTATGCTGAAGCTTTCTTT.

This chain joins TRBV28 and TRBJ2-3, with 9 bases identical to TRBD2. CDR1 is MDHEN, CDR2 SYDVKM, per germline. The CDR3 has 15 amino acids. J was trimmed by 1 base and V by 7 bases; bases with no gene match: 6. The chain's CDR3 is CASKPLAGRTDTQYF. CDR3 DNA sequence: TGTGCCAGCAAGCCACTAGCGGGTCGCACAGATACGCAGTATTTT.

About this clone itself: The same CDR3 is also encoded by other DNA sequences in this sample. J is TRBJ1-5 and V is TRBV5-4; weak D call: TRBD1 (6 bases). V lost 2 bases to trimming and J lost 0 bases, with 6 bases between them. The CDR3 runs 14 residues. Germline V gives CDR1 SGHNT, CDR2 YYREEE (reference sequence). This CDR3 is CASSLGGSNQPQHF. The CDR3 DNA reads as TGTGCCAGCAGCTTAGGGGGTAGCAATCAGCCCCAGCATTTT.

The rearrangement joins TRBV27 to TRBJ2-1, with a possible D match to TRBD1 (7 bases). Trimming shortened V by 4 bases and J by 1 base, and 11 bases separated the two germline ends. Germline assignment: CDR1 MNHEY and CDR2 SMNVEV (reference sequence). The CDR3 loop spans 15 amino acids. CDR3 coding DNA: TGTGCCAGCAGTTACAGGGGACTTTCCTACAATGAGCAGTTCTTC. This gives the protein CASSYRGLSYNEQFF.

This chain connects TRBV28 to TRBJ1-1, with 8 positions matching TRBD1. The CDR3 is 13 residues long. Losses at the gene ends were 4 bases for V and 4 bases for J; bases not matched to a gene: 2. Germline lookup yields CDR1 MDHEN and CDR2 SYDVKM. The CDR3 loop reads CASSSDRVTEAFF. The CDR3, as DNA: TGTGCCAGCAGTTCGGACAGGGTCACTGAAGCTTTCTTT.

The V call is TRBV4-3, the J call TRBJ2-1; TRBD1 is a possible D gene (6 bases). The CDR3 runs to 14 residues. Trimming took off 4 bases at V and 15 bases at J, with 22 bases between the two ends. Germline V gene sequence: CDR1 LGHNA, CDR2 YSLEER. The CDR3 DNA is TGCGCCAGCAGCCCGGAAGAGGGACATGGGCCGAGGTTCTTC. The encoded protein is CASSPEEGHGPRFF.

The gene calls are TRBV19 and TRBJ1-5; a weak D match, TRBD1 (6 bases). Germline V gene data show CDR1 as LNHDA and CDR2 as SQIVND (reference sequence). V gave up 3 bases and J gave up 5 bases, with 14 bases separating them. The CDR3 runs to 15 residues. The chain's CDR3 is CASSIPGARDQPQHF. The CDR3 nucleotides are TGTGCCAGTAGTATCCCAGGGGCAAGAGATCAGCCCCAGCATTTT.